The TCR beta chain described here comes from a study of control samples from healthy donors and cancer patients. The germline CDR1 and CDR2 sequences are SGHVS and FQNEAQ. The ends lost 1 base at V and 6 bases at J; junction bases unmatched: 4. This CDR3 is built from 15 residues. Libraries were prepared by immunoSEQ multiplex PCR; TCRdb keeps only in-frame clonotypes and omits some of them. The data hold 100,000 to 150,000 clones, with roughly 90% observed a single time. The clonotype originates from a woman in her 50s in good health. The J gene is TRBJ1-5, the V gene TRBV7-8, with 9 bases lining up with TRBD1. Sequenced material: blood. CDR3: CASSLDGTGFQPQHF. DNA for the CDR3: TGTGCCAGCAGCTTAGATGGGACAGGGTTTCAGCCCCAGCATTTT.